This TCR beta chain was observed in a study of shared clonotypes between healthy human individuals. Study information: Each donor's CD4 naive and CD4 memory cells filled three plates apiece, CD8 naive two, and CD8 memory one. Whole-study findings and limits: Estimated clonotype richness was generally higher in naive than memory subsets. Rarefaction exposed incomplete sorted-subset sequencing despite large depth.

This clone has just one count. Its matching antigen is unknown. This is likely an artifact of a read error, given a far larger clone one base away. The same CDR3 can be traced to other DNA sequences in this sample. The CDR3 loop spans 13 amino acids. Trimming stripped 10 bases from V and 1 base from J, with 13 bases between. Germline CDR1 reads MDHEN; CDR2 reads SYDVKM. Generated by immunoSEQ multiplex PCR, the TCRdb table keeps only in-frame clones and is missing some. The table has over 950,000 clones, roughly 77% seen once; the top ten hold roughly 0.83%. Material: memory CD4+ T cells from PBMCs. The subset is: CD45RA-negative fraction. This receptor was identified in a man between 18 and 29 years old in good health. Some clones in this sample may be carry-over from other donors' samples. The V call is TRBV28, the J call TRBJ1-1; D gene ambiguous. Here the CDR3 reads CATLPGGNTEAFF. The CDR3 DNA follows: TGTGCCACCCTACCTGGAGGGAACACTGAAGCTTTCTTT.